A selection of T cell receptor beta chains follows, all from one sample in a study of shared clonotypes between healthy human individuals. Using immunoSEQ multiplex PCR, the repertoire was profiled, and TCRdb retains in-frame clones only, with some absent. The sample has more than 2 million clones, 95% seen once. The sample taken for sequencing was naive CD4+ T cells sorted from blood. The receptor source for this set is a man between 18 and 35 years old in good health. Each CDR3 is given with its conserved first and last residue.

J gene | V gene | CDR3 protein
TRBJ2-7 | TRBV10-3 | CAIIPSQQGGNYEQYF
TRBJ2-7 | TRBV5-1 | CASSLGTGAYEQYF
TRBJ2-7 | TRBV6-6 | CASSDFPAYEQYF
TRBJ1-3 | TRBV18 | CASSPSGSSGNTIYF
TRBJ2-2 | TRBV19 | CASMGLAGAAGELFF
TRBJ1-1 | TRBV6-6 | CASTMPSVMNTEAFF
TRBJ1-5 | TRBV6-1 | CASSGGPPNQPQHF
TRBJ1-5 | TRBV6-6 | CASSYGAGDQPQHF
TRBJ2-3 | TRBV29-1 | CSAPPWRDRATDTQYF
TRBJ1-1 | TRBV4-1 | CASSPWDRESLRTTEAFF
TRBJ2-5 | TRBV29-1 | CSVGSLGGETQYF
TRBJ2-5 | TRBV5-4 | CASSSGLAGGVGTQYF
TRBJ2-1 | TRBV11-2 | CASSLRVGTSGTVEQFF
TRBJ2-5 | TRBV5-1 | CASSLAGQGMETQYF
TRBJ2-2 | TRBV29-1 | CSVDSQGGELFF
TRBJ1-4 | TRBV5-1 | CASKKDNEKLFF
TRBJ1-2 | TRBV27 | CASSFQGIGGYTF
TRBJ2-7 | TRBV6-5 | CATRGLAASYEQYF
TRBJ1-6 | TRBV18 | CASSLQGRQDNSPLHF
TRBJ2-3 | TRBV6-1 | CATYRDSSQDTQYF
TRBJ1-6 | TRBV5-1 | CASSIDRAYSPLHF
TRBJ2-2 | TRBV7-6 | CASSLEGLGIPGELFF
TRBJ1-6 | TRBV7-8 | CASSLEGSSYNSPLHF
TRBJ2-1 | TRBV7-2 | CASSLERDSYNEQFF
TRBJ2-2 | TRBV7-9 | CASSFSGGSFTGELFF
TRBJ2-7 | TRBV28 | CASSLQGTASYEQYF
TRBJ2-1 | TRBV5-8 | CASSFEGLAGGGHNEQFF
TRBJ1-4 | TRBV7-9 | CASSPGQGVNEKLFF
TRBJ2-4 | TRBV19 | CASSSQGVSKNIQYF
TRBJ2-7 | TRBV6-5 | CASSQGVKQYF
TRBJ2-1 | TRBV4-3 | CASSQGGLVRGEQFF
TRBJ2-7 | TRBV6-1 | CASTGTGIEQYF
TRBJ1-4 | TRBV25-1 | CASSEGGLGEKLFF
TRBJ2-3 | TRBV5-1 | CASSSGGTSEDTQYF
TRBJ2-7 | TRBV28 | CASSFTDWGGRRDEQYF